The clone carrying this T cell receptor (beta chain) was counted at least ten times. Its specificity is not known. Construction of the TCRbeta library involved unique molecular identifiers. TCRdb processed the PCR reads anew with MiXCR; each CDR3 protein has one entry. The sample contains approximately 32,000 distinct CDR3 sequences, around 7% of which appear only once. The sample comes from a study of T-cell reconstitution after alpha-beta-depleted transplantation in children. Study observations and caveats: Diversity and T-cell counts at one year after transplant derived mostly from new T cells. Roughly two months post-transplant, alpha-beta T cells reportedly originated from several hundred graft clones that had expanded. Surviving recipient T cells and intrathymic progenitors accounted for some patients' high TCRbeta diversity at day 60.

The CDR3 spans 16 residues. After removal of 5 bases from V and 6 bases from J, the junction contained 12 bases not matched to a gene. Germline lookup yields CDR1 LGHNA and CDR2 YSLEER. Sequencing was performed on peripheral blood, taken 60 days after TCRalphabeta/CD19-depleted stem cell transplant. The J gene is TRBJ2-2, the V gene TRBV4-3, with 7 bases matching TRBD1. The clonotype originates from a child under two years old who had a stem cell transplant for acute myeloid leukemia, so the T cells may come from the graft donor. CDR3 protein: CASSYQTGKVSGELFF. As DNA, the CDR3 is TGCGCCAGCAGCTATCAGACAGGGAAGGTTTCCGGGGAGCTGTTTTTT.